Below, 3 T cell receptor beta chains from the same sample are listed, as sequenced in a study of T-cell memory formation after mild COVID-19. MiXCR, run by TCRdb on the 5' RACE reads, gives a single entry per CDR3 protein. This sample has roughly 350,000 distinct CDR3 sequences, with around 30% found just once. The sequenced sample consisted of PBMCs or a T cell subset sorted from them (not recorded which). Source of these receptors: an adult woman who had mild COVID-19 (a few samples of this study predate the infection). Cell type and time point are not known.

J is TRBJ2-1 and V is TRBV20-1, with 7 positions matching TRBD2. V lost 0 bases, J lost 0 bases, and 5 bases stayed unmatched. Per the germline V gene, CDR1 is DFQATT and CDR2 is SNEGSKA (reference sequence). This CDR3 comprises 16 residues. CDR3 protein: CSARDSSGASYNEQFF. The CDR3 DNA follows: TGCAGTGCTAGAGACTCTAGCGGAGCCTCCTACAATGAGCAGTTCTTC.

The chain carries TRBV6-2 or TRBV6-3 and TRBJ1-1; D is uncertain. The germline gives CDR1 MNHEY, CDR2 SVGEGT. This CDR3 comprises 14 residues. V was pared by 5 bases and J by 0 bases, with 10 bases between. DNA of the CDR3: TGTGCCAGCAGTCGCAAGACGGTGAACACTGAAGCTTTCTTT. Encoded protein: CASSRKTVNTEAFF.

This clonotype was counted between two and nine times. The chain recombines TRBV20-1 with TRBJ2-7; 8 nucleotides agree with TRBD2. Trimming took 0 bases from V and 4 from J; bases not matched to a gene: 2. CDR3 size: 13 residues. Germline lookup yields CDR1 DFQATT and CDR2 SNEGSKA (reference sequence). CDR3 loop: CSARELAAYEQYF. The CDR3 DNA reads as TGCAGTGCTAGAGAACTAGCGGCATACGAGCAGTACTTC.